These 27 T cell receptor beta chains came from one sample sequenced in a study of graft-versus-host responses after intestinal transplantation. These receptors are not linked to any known antigen. The protocol was immunoSEQ multiplex PCR, while the TCRdb copy is restricted to in-frame clones and leaves out a portion. The sample holds some 120,000 clones, roughly 93% seen once. The specimen was unstimulated CD8+ T cells sorted from spleen or lymph node cells, collected before transplant. All receptors come from a human donor who was the organ donor for an intestinal transplant.

J is TRBJ2-7 and V is TRBV25-1; TRBD2 is a possible D gene (7 bases). The CDR3 spans 13 residues. The V gene's germline CDR1 is MGHDK and CDR2 SYGVNS. V was clipped by 5 bases and J by 13 bases, with 21 bases between them. The CDR3 loop is CASSRGGVNPKYF. CDR3 coding DNA: TGTGCCAGCAGTAGGGGGGGCGTTAACCCGAAATACTTC.

This chain joins TRBV4-1 and TRBJ2-1, with 10 bases that match TRBD2. Unmatched junction bases numbered 9, after V lost 4 bases and J lost 9 bases. Germline V gene data show CDR1 as MGHRA and CDR2 as YSYEKL. This CDR3 has 15 amino acids. This CDR3 is CASSPVPSGRVEQFF. Written as DNA, the CDR3 is TGCGCCAGCAGCCCTGTCCCGAGCGGGAGGGTTGAGCAGTTCTTC.

Concerning this clone: Other DNA variants within this sample encode the same CDR3. The chain joins TRBV28 to TRBJ2-7; possibly TRBD2 for D (6 bases). Trimming left V 2 bases short and J 0 bases short, with 8 bases between. CDR1 is MDHEN and CDR2 is SYDVKM in the germline V gene. The CDR3 is made up of 14 amino acids. CDR3: CASSLLASSYEQYF. The CDR3 region has the DNA TGTGCCAGCAGTTTACTAGCGAGCTCCTACGAGCAGTACTTC.

Comments on this clone: The junction and the germline gene differ at one end; a read error may be behind it. This rearrangement joins TRBV15 to TRBJ2-3; maybe TRBD2 (5 bases). Germline V CDR1 and CDR2: LNHNV, YYDKDF (reference sequence). CDR3 length equals 17 residues. The CDR3 loop reads CATTRDWVGVITDTQYF. In DNA form, the CDR3 reads TGTGCCACCACCAGAGATTGGGTGGGAGTGATTACAGATACGCAGTATTTT.

This chain joins TRBV13 and TRBJ2-5; 8 bases line up with TRBD2. The germline gives CDR1 PRHDT, CDR2 FYEKMQ (reference sequence). The CDR3 is 19 residues long. V was pared by 5 bases and J by 3 bases, with 20 bases of the junction left unmatched. The CDR3: CASSPRTSLDRIGEETQYF. CDR3 nucleotides: TGTGCCAGCAGCCCTCGGACTAGCCTGGACCGTATAGGGGAAGAGACCCAGTACTTC.

Worth noting for this clone: One junction end disagrees with the germline gene, perhaps due to a read error. CDR3 nucleotides: TGTGCCAGCAATTTAGCGGGAGGCCCTGGGGGGGAGCAGTTCTTC. Protein: CASNLAGGPGGEQFF. The gene calls are TRBV27 and TRBJ2-1; 10 bases match TRBD2. CDR3 length: 15 amino acids. Germline CDR1 and CDR2: MNHEY and SMNVEV (reference sequence).

In this sample, this clone turned up once. The rearrangement joins TRBV6-6 to TRBJ1-1; no definite D call. Germline CDR1 and CDR2: MNHNY and SVGAGI (reference sequence). The CDR3 is 14 residues long. V was cut by 4 bases and J by 1 base, with 10 bases left in between. The DNA for the CDR3 is TGTGCCAGCAGTTTACAGCCTCAGAACACTGAAGCTTTCTTT. This sequence encodes CASSLQPQNTEAFF.

The CDR3 DNA follows: TGTGCCAGTAGTATTGGGGTTCGGGACAAACAGACTAGCGGGAGATACGAGCAGTACTTC. Protein sequence: CASSIGVRDKQTSGRYEQYF. This chain joins TRBV19 and TRBJ2-7; TRBD2 aligns across 12 bases. The CDR3 runs 20 residues. The ends lost 3 bases at V and 4 bases at J; junction bases unmatched: 19. The germline V gene has CDR1 LNHDA and CDR2 SQIVND (reference sequence).

Worth noting for this clone: An end of the junction differs from the germline gene, which may be a read error. This same CDR3 is encoded by further DNA sequences in the sample. The rearrangement uses TRBV5-4 and TRBJ1-2; the D is unclear. The CDR3 spans 14 residues. Looked up from germline, CDR1 is SGHNT and CDR2 is YYREEE (reference sequence). CDR3 bases: TGTGCCAGCAGCTTGGTGGACCTGAACTACGGCTACACCTTC. Its protein product is CASSLVDLNYGYTF.

The V call is TRBV18, the J call TRBJ2-1, with 9 nucleotides matching TRBD2. The CDR3 has 15 amino acids. Trimming at V came to 6 bases and at J to 5 bases, leaving 8 bases not matched to a gene. Germline loops: CDR1 KGHSH, CDR2 LQKENI. The CDR3 nucleotides are TGTGCCAGCTCGTTGCGGGAGGGCCCAAACAATGAGCAGTTCTTC. Residues: CASSLREGPNNEQFF.

This chain links TRBV5-4 with TRBJ1-3; D gene ambiguous. Trimming removed 2 bases from V and 1 base from J, with 10 bases in between. The CDR3 is 15 residues long. CDR1 is SGHNT and CDR2 is YYREEE in the germline V gene (reference sequence). The DNA for the CDR3 is TGTGCCAGCAGCTTTGGTCTAGGTTCTGGAAACACCATATATTTT. Translating it yields CASSFGLGSGNTIYF.

The rearrangement uses TRBV27 and TRBJ2-5; 12 nucleotides agree with TRBD2. The closer fit of TRBJ2-7 to the DNA end suggests the J call may be wrong. Germline CDR1 is MNHEY and CDR2 is SMNVEV (reference sequence). CDR3 size: 17 residues. The CDR3 is CASSLTWTSGNSYEQYF. CDR3 nucleotides: TGTGCCAGCAGTCTTACCTGGACTAGCGGGAACTCCTACGAGCAGTACTTC.

V is TRBV4-3 and J is TRBJ1-2; D unclear. CDR3 length equals 16 residues. Germline loops: CDR1 LGHNA, CDR2 YSLEER. Trimming stripped 0 bases from V and 5 bases from J, with 16 bases between. CDR3 bases: TGCGCCAGCAGCCAAGATCGAGATCCCCTGGGGTATGGCTACACCTTC. The encoded protein is CASSQDRDPLGYGYTF.

This sequence joins TRBV7-8 and TRBJ2-5; D perhaps matches TRBD2 (5 bases). This CDR3 is built from 15 residues. Germline V gene lookup returns CDR1 SGHVS and CDR2 FQNEAQ. Trimming shortened V by 5 bases and J by 2 bases, and 15 bases separated the two germline ends. CDR3 sequence: CASSRVLAPQETQYF. The CDR3 DNA reads TGTGCCAGCAGCCGAGTTCTAGCCCCACAAGAGACCCAGTACTTC.

J is TRBJ2-7 and V is TRBV5-1; D not resolved. Per the germline V gene, CDR1 is SGHRS and CDR2 is YFSETQ. This CDR3 is 13 amino acids long. Trimming shortened V by 2 bases and J by 2 bases, and 8 bases separated the two germline ends. CDR3 loop: CASSFGLAYEQYF. CDR3 in DNA: TGCGCCAGCAGCTTTGGGCTAGCCTACGAGCAGTACTTC.

This sequence joins TRBV12-1 and TRBJ1-2. TRBV12-1 is reported as a pseudogene. The CDR3 is 14 amino acids. The CDR3 here is CASSFCFPGYGYTF. Here the CDR3 DNA reads TGTGCCAGCAGCTTTTGCTTTCCTGGCTATGGCTACACCTTC.

The rearrangement uses TRBV10-1 and TRBJ1-1; no firm D call. Germline V gene sequence: CDR1 WNHNN, CDR2 SYGVQD (reference sequence). The CDR3 extends over 18 amino acids. Trimming pared 0 bases from V and 1 base from J, leaving 18 bases between. This chain's CDR3 is CASSESRFAGPQNTEAFF. The CDR3 region has the DNA TGCGCCAGCAGTGAGTCGAGGTTTGCAGGTCCCCAGAACACTGAAGCTTTCTTT.

The chain carries TRBV10-3 and TRBJ1-3, with 7 bases aligning to TRBD1. The germline gives CDR1 ENHRY, CDR2 SYGVKD. Trimming took 4 bases from V and 0 from J; bases not matched to a gene: 6. The CDR3 is made up of 16 amino acids. DNA of the CDR3: TGTGCCATCAGTGCCCCGGGACAGAGCTCTGGAAACACCATATATTTT. The encoded protein is CAISAPGQSSGNTIYF.

J is TRBJ1-2 and V is TRBV10-2; D uncertain. The germline V gene has CDR1 WSHSY and CDR2 SAAADI. Trimming took off 1 base at V and 4 bases at J, with 7 bases between the two ends. The CDR3 is made up of 13 amino acids. In DNA, the CDR3 is TGCGCCAGCAGTGAGTTAGCGGTCTATGGCTACACCTTC. It is translated as CASSELAVYGYTF.

The genes are TRBV9 and TRBJ2-6; unclear D gene. Trimming left V 1 base short and J 1 base short, with 0 bases between. This CDR3 has 13 amino acids. Per the germline V gene, CDR1 is SGDLS and CDR2 is YYNGEE. The CDR3 protein is CASSVSGANVLTF. The CDR3 DNA sequence: TGTGCCAGCAGCGTATCTGGGGCCAACGTCCTGACTTTC.

This chain joins TRBV6-1 and TRBJ2-1, with TRBD2 identical over 7 bases. This CDR3 comprises 19 residues. Germline CDR1 MNHNS, CDR2 SASEGT. V was clipped by 0 bases and J by 4 bases; unmatched bases: 15. DNA of the CDR3: TGTGCCAGCAGTGAAGCGCTTTGGGCCCCTAGCGGAGCTTACAATGAGCAGTTCTTC. Protein sequence: CASSEALWAPSGAYNEQFF.

The rearrangement links TRBV7-9 to TRBJ2-4, with a tentative D call TRBD2 (6 bases). The V end lost 4 bases, the J end lost 0 bases, and 16 bases lay between the germline ends. CDR3 length: 17 amino acids. Germline CDR1 is SEHNR and CDR2 is FQNEAQ (reference sequence). CDR3 sequence: CASSYAPRREAKNIQYF. For the CDR3, the DNA is TGTGCCAGCAGCTACGCCCCAAGGAGGGAAGCCAAAAACATTCAGTACTTC.

The sample holds one count of this clone. This chain connects TRBV7-9 to TRBJ1-2; 10 nucleotides line up with TRBD1. Germline trimming cut 7 bases from V and 6 bases from J; bases unmatched to any gene: 11. This CDR3 is 15 amino acids long. CDR1 and CDR2 (germline): SEHNR, FQNEAQ (reference sequence). The CDR3 region is CASIPTGGVGDGYTF. Here the CDR3 DNA reads TGTGCCAGCATCCCGACAGGGGGCGTGGGAGATGGCTACACCTTC.

The gene calls are TRBV7-2 and TRBJ1-2; 9 bases agree with TRBD1. Germline-derived CDR1 and CDR2 are SGHTA and FQGNSA. This CDR3 has 17 amino acids. Trimming took 5 bases from V and 0 from J; bases not matched to a gene: 10. Here the CDR3 reads CASSTDPGTGTNYGYTF. The CDR3 coding sequence is TGTGCCAGCAGCACAGACCCCGGGACAGGGACTAACTATGGCTACACCTTC.

The rearrangement uses TRBV5-4 and TRBJ1-1; D gene unclear. The CDR3 sequence is 16 residues long. V was cut by 0 bases and J by 3 bases, with 15 bases left in between. CDR1 is SGHNT, CDR2 YYREEE, per germline (reference sequence). CDR3 residues: CASSLGGRAADTEAFF. CDR3 sequence (DNA): TGTGCCAGCAGCTTGGGCGGACGAGCGGCCGACACTGAAGCTTTCTTT.

The chain is built from TRBV4-3 and TRBJ1-3; D is unresolved. V lost 0 bases to trimming and J lost 0 bases, with 9 bases between them. This CDR3 is built from 16 residues. Germline V gene lookup returns CDR1 LGHNA and CDR2 YSLEER. CDR3: CASSQDMTSSGNTIYF. CDR3 coding DNA: TGCGCCAGCAGCCAAGATATGACAAGCTCTGGAAACACCATATATTTT.

V gene TRBV19 combines with J gene TRBJ2-3; unclear D gene. The germline V gene has CDR1 LNHDA and CDR2 SQIVND (reference sequence). The CDR3 has 19 residues. Trimming shortened V by 2 bases and J by 0 bases, and 21 bases separated the two germline ends. This CDR3 is CASSILPRVPAVSTDTQYF. The CDR3 DNA reads as TGTGCCAGTAGTATACTTCCCCGCGTTCCGGCGGTTAGCACAGATACGCAGTATTTT.